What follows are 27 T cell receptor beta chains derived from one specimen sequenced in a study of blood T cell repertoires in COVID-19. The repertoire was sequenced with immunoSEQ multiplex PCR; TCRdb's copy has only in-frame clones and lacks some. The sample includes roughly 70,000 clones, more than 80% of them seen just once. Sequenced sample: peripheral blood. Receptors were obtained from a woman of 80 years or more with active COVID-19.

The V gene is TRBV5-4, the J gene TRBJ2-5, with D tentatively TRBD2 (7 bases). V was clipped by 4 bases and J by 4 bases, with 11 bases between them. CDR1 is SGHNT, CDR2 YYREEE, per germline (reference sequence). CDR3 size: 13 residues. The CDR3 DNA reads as TGTGCCAGCAGCCTAAGGGGGGGAGAGACCCAGTACTTC. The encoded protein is CASSLRGGETQYF. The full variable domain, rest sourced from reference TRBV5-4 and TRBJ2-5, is ETGVTQSPTHLIKTRGQQVTLRCSSQSGHNTVSWYQQALGQGPQFIFQYYREEENGRGNFPPRFSGLQFPNYSSELNVNALELDDSALYLCASSLRGGETQYFGPGTRLLVL.

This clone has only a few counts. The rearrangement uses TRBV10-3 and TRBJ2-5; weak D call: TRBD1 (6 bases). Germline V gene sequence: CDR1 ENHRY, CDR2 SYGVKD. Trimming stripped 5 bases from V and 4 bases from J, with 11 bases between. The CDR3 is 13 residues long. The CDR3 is CAISLPRGETQYF. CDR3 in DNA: TGTGCCATCAGTCTCCCCAGGGGAGAGACCCAGTACTTC.

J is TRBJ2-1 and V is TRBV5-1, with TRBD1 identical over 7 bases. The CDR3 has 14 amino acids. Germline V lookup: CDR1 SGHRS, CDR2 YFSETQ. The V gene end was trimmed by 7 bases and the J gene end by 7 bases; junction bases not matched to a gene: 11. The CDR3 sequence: CASWRGGPGNEQFF. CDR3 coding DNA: TGCGCCAGCTGGCGAGGGGGCCCGGGGAATGAGCAGTTCTTC.

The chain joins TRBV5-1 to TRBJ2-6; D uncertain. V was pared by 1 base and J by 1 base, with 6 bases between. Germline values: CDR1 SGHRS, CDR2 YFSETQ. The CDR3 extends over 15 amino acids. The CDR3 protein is CASSLKASGANVLTF. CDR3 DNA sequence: TGCGCCAGCAGCTTGAAAGCTTCTGGGGCCAACGTCCTGACTTTC. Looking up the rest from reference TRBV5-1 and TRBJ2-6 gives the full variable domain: KAGVTQTPRYLIKTRGQQVTLSCSPISGHRSVSWYQQTPGQGLQFLFEYFSETQRNKGNFPGRFSGRQFSNSRSEMNVSTLELGDSALYLCASSLKASGANVLTFGAGSRLTVL.

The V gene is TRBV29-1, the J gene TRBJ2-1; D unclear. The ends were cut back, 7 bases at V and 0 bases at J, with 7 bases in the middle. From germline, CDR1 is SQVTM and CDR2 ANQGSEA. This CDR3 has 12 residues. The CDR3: CSARSSYNEQFF. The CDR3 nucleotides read TGCAGCGCCCGGAGCTCCTACAATGAGCAGTTCTTC.

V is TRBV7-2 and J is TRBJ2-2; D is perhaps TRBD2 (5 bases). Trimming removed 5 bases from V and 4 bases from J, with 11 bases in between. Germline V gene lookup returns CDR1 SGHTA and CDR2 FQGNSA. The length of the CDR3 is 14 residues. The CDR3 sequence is CASSSLGVTGELFF. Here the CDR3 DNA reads TGTGCCAGCAGCAGCTTGGGAGTCACCGGGGAGCTGTTTTTT.

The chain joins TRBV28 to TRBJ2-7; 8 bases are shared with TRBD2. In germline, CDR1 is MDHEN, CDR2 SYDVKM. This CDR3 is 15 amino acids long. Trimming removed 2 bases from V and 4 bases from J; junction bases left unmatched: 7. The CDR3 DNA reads TGTGCCAGCAGTTTAGGCCGGGAGGGCCGGTACGAGCAGTACTTC. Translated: CASSLGREGRYEQYF.

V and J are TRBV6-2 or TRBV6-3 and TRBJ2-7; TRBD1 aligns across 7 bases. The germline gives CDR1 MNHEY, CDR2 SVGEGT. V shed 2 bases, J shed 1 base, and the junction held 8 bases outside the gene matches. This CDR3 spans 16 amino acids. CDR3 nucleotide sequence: TGTGCCAGCAGTTACACAGGGGACGGAAAATCCTACGAGCAGTACTTC. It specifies CASSYTGDGKSYEQYF.

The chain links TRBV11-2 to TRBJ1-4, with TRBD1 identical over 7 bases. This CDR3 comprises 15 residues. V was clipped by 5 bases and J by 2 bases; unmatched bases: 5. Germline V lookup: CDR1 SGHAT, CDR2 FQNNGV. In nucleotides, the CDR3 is TGTGCCAGCAGCCAATCGGGACAGACTAATGAAAAACTGTTTTTT. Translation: CASSQSGQTNEKLFF.

CDR3 sequence (DNA): TGTGCCAGCACCAGCTGGGCGGGAGGGCCCAATGAGCAGTTCTTC. This sequence encodes CASTSWAGGPNEQFF. The chain employs TRBV28 and TRBJ2-1, with TRBD2 matching over 9 bases. CDR1 is MDHEN, CDR2 SYDVKM, per germline. The CDR3 totals 15 residues. The V and J ends lost 7 bases and 6 bases, in that order; junction bases with no gene match: 10.

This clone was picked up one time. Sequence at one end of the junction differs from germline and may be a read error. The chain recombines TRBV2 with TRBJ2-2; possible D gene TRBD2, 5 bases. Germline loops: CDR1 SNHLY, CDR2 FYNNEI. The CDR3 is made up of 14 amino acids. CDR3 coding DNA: TGTGCCGGCAGTGGTTCGGGTAGCGCCGGGGAGCTGTTTTTT. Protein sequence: CAGSGSGSAGELFF.

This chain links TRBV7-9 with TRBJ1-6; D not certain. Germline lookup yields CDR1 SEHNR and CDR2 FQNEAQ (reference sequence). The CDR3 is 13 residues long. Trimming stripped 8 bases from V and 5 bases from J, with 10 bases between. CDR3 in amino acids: CASAQINNSPLHF. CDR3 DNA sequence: TGTGCCAGCGCACAGATCAATAATTCACCCCTCCACTTT.

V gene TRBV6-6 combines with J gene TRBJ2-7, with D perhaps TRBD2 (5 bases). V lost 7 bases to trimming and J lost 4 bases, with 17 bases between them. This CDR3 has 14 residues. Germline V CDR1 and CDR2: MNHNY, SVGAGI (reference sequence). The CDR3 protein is CASTGREGGYEQYF. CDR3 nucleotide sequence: TGTGCCAGCACCGGTCGCGAGGGTGGATACGAGCAGTACTTC.

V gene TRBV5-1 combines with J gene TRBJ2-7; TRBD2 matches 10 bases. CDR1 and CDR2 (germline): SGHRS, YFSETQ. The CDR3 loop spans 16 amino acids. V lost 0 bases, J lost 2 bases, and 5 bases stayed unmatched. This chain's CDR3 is CASSLGTSGAPYEQYF. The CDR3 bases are TGCGCCAGCAGCTTGGGGACTAGCGGAGCCCCCTACGAGCAGTACTTC.

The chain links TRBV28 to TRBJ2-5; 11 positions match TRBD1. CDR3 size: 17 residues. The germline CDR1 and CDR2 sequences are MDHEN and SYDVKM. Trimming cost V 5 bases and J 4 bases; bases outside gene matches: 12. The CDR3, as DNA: TGTGCCAGCAGTGATAGGACAGGGGGCGGTCTGGGAGAGACCCAGTACTTC. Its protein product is CASSDRTGGGLGETQYF.

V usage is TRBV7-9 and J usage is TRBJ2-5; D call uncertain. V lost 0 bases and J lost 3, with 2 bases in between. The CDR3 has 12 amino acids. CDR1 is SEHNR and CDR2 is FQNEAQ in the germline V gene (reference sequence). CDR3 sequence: CASSLAKETQYF. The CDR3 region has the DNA TGTGCCAGCAGCTTAGCCAAAGAGACCCAGTACTTC. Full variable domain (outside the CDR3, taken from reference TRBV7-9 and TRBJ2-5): DTGVSQNPRHKITKRGQNVTFRCDPISEHNRLYWYRQTLGQGPEFLTYFQNEAQLEKSRLLSDRFSAERPKGSFSTLEIQRTEQGDSAMYLCASSLAKETQYFGPGTRLLVL.

Here the CDR3 reads CASSAGAKRWSTEAFF. The DNA for the CDR3 is TGTGCCAGTTCTGCGGGGGCCAAGCGTTGGAGCACTGAAGCTTTCTTT. The chain is built from TRBV19 and TRBJ1-1; perhaps TRBD1 as D (6 bases). Germline V gene lookup returns CDR1 LNHDA and CDR2 SQIVND (reference sequence). Trimming took 8 bases from V and 4 from J, leaving 23 bases between them. This CDR3 region has 16 residues. The entire variable domain, with the rest obtained from reference TRBV19 and TRBJ1-1, is as follows: DGGITQSPKYLFRKEGQNVTLSCEQNLNHDAMYWYRQDPGQGLRLIYYSQIVNDFQKGDIAEGYSVSREKKESFPLTVTSAQKNPTAFYLCASSAGAKRWSTEAFFGQGTRLTVV.

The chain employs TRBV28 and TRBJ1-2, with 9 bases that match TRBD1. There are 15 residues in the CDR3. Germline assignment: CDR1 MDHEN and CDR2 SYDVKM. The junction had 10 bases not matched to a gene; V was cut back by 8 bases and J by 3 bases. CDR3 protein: CASLVSGQGYYGYTF. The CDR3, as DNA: TGTGCCAGCCTCGTCTCGGGACAGGGATACTATGGCTACACCTTC.

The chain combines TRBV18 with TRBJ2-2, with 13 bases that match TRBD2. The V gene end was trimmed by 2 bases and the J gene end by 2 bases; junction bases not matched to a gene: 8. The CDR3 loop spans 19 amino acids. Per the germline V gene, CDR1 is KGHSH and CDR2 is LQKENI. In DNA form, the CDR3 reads TGTGCCAGCTCACCAACGGCAGGGACTAGCGGGGCCAACACCGGGGAGCTGTTTTTT. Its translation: CASSPTAGTSGANTGELFF.

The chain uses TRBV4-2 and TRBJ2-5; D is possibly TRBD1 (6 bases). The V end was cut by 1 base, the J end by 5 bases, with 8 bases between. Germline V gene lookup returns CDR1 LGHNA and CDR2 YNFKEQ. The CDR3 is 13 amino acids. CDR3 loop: CASSQVTGETQYF. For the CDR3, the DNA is TGTGCCAGCAGCCAAGTAACAGGGGAGACCCAGTACTTC.

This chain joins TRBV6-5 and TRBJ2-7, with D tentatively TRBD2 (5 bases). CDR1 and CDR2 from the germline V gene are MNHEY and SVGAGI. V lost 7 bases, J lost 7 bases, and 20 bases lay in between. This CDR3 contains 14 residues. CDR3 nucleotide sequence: TGTGCCAGCACCTTGAGTGGCTCTTCGGGGGAGCAGTACTTC. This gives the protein CASTLSGSSGEQYF.

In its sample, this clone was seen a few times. The CDR3 loop reads CASSDGLAGISPQYF. For the CDR3, the DNA is TGTGCCAGCAGTGATGGGCTAGCGGGAATCTCTCCGCAGTATTTT. The rearrangement joins TRBV2 to TRBJ2-3, with 9 nucleotides matching TRBD2. CDR3 length: 15 amino acids. The V gene's germline CDR1 is SNHLY and CDR2 FYNNEI. V lost 3 bases to trimming and J lost 10 bases; unmatched junction nucleotides: 11.

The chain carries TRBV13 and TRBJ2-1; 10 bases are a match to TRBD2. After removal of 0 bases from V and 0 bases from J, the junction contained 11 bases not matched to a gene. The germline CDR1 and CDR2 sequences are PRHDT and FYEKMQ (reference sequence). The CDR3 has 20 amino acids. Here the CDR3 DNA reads TGTGCCAGCAGCTTAGGCTCTCCTAGCGGGAGCCTTAACTCCTACAATGAGCAGTTCTTC. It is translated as CASSLGSPSGSLNSYNEQFF.

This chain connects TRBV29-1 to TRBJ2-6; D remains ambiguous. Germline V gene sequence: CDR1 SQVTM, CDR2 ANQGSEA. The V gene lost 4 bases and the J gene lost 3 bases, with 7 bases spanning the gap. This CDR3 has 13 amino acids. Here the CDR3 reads CSVAGYGANVLTF. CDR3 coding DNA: TGCAGCGTTGCGGGTTATGGGGCCAACGTCCTGACTTTC.

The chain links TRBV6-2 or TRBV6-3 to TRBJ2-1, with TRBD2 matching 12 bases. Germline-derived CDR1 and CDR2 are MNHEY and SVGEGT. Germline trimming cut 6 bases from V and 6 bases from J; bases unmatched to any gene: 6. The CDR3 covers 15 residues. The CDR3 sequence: CASSPLAGGLNEQFF. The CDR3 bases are TGTGCCAGCAGCCCTCTAGCGGGAGGGCTCAATGAGCAGTTCTTC.

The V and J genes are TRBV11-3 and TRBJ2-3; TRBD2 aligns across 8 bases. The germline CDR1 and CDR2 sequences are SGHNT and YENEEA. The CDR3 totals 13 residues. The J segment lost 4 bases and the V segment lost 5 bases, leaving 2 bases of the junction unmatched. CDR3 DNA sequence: TGTGCCAGCAGCCCGGGGGGGGCAGATACGCAGTATTTT. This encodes CASSPGGADTQYF. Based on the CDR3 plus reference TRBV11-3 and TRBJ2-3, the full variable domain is EAGVVQSPRYKIIEKKQPVAFWCNPISGHNTLYWYLQNLGQGPELLIRYENEEAVDDSQLPKDRFSAERLKGVDSTLKIQPAELGDSAVYLCASSPGGADTQYFGPGTRLTVL.

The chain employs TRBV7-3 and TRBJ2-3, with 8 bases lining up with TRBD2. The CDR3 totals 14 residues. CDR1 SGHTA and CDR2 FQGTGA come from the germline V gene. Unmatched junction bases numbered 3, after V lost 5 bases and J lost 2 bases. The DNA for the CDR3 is TGTGCCAGCAGCCGGGGGGGATTCACAGATACGCAGTATTTT. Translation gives CASSRGGFTDTQYF.